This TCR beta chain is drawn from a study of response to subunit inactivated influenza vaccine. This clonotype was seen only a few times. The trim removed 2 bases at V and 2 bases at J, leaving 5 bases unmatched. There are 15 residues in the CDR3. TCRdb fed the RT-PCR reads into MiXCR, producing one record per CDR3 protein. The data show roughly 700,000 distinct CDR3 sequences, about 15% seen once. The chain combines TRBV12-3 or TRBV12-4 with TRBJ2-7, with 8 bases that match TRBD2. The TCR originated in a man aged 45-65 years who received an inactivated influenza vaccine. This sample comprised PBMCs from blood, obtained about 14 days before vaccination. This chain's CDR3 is CASSLYTSGAYEQYF. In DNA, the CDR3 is TGTGCCAGCAGTTTATATACTAGCGGAGCCTACGAGCAGTACTTC.